This TCR beta chain was found in a study of early T cells in non-severe SARS-CoV-2 infection. Study details: Sequencing input comprised bulk RNA from unsorted whole blood; chain pairing was not available. Findings of the study overall: The study's VDJdb matching favored anti-spike CD8 responses and missed private and CD4 specificities.

The CDR3 has 19 amino acids. After removal of 0 bases from V and 5 bases from J, the junction contained 18 bases not matched to a gene. CDR1 SGHRS and CDR2 YFSETQ come from the germline V gene. The library protocol tagged individual cDNA molecules with unique molecular identifiers. TCRdb reprocessed the 5' RACE reads via MiXCR and lists one record per CDR3 protein. The data hold some 30,000 distinct CDR3 sequences, with 4.5% observed a single time. In the case of this clonotype: Its antigen is undetermined.

The origin of this receptor is an adult who was a healthcare worker with PCR-confirmed SARS-CoV-2 infection or an uninfected control (not recorded which). The chain links TRBV5-1 to TRBJ2-7, with 9 positions matching TRBD2. Source material: whole blood. DNA of the CDR3: TGCGCCAGCAGCTTGGATGTCGCGGTAGGCGGGAGGGCCCTAGACGAGCAGTACTTC. Amino acids: CASSLDVAVGGRALDEQYF.